This T cell receptor beta chain was identified in a study of CD8 T cells in ankylosing spondylitis. This clonotype was picked up many times. Its antigen is not identified. V dropped 7 bases and J dropped 0 bases, with 11 bases sitting between them. The CDR3 extends over 14 amino acids. The germline gives CDR1 SGHDT, CDR2 YYEEEE. Findings and caveats of the study: A subset of motif variants has previously been described in the synovial fluid and blood of reactive arthritis. Within peripheral blood, clones linked to disease were CD8+ and relatively rare. Clones linked to disease were reported to show significant enrichment in matched ankylosing spondylitis synovial fluid.

TCRdb re-called the 5' RACE reads through MiXCR, storing one row per CDR3 protein. The sample has around 300,000 distinct CDR3 sequences, around 21% seen once. The sequenced sample was blood, either unsorted or a sorted T cell fraction (not recorded which). This clonotype was obtained from a female donor with ankylosing spondylitis or in good health (not recorded which). The chain has TRBV5-6 and TRBJ2-1; no clear D. The DNA for the CDR3 is TGTGCCAGCTCGAGGACGTCCTCCTACAATGAGCAGTTCTTC. Its protein product is CASSRTSSYNEQFF.